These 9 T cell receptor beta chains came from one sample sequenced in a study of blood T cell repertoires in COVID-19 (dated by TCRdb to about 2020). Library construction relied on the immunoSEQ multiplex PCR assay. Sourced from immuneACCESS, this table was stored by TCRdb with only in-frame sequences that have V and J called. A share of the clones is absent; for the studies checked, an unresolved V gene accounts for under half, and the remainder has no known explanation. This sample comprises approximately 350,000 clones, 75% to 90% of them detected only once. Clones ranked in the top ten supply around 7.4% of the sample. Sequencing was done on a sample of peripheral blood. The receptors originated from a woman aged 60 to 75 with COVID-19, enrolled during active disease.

The CDR3 region is CASGQGNISPLHF. DNA for the CDR3: TGTGCCAGCGGACAGGGTAATATTTCACCCCTCCACTTT. This rearrangement joins TRBV12-3 or TRBV12-4 to TRBJ1-6; 8 nucleotides match TRBD1. The length of the CDR3 is 13 residues. V lost 8 bases to trimming and J lost 9 bases; unmatched junction nucleotides: 6.

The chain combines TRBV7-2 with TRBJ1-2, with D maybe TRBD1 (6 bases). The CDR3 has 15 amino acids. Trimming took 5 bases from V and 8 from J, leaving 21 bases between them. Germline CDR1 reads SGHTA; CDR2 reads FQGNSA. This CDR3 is CASSARQEVGSGYTF. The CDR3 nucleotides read TGTGCCAGCAGCGCCCGACAGGAGGTGGGATCGGGCTACACCTTC.

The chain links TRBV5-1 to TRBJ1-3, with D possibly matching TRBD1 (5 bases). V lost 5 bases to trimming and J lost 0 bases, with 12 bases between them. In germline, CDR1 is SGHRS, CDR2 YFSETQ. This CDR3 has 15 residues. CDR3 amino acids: CASSPQGSSGNTIYF. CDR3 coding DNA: TGCGCCAGCAGTCCTCAGGGAAGCTCTGGAAACACCATATATTTT.

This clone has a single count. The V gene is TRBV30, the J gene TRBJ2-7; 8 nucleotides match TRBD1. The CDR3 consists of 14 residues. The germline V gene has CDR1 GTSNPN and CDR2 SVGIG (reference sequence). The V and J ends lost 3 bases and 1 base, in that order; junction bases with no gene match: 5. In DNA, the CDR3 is TGTGCCTGGAGCCGGACAGGGATTTCCTACGAGCAGTACTTC. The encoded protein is CAWSRTGISYEQYF.

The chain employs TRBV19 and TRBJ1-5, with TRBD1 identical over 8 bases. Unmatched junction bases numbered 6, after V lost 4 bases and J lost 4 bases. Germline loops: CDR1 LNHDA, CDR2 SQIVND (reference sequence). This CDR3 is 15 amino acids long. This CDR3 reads CASSTWTGSNQPQHF. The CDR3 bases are TGTGCCAGTAGTACCTGGACAGGGTCTAATCAGCCCCAGCATTTT.

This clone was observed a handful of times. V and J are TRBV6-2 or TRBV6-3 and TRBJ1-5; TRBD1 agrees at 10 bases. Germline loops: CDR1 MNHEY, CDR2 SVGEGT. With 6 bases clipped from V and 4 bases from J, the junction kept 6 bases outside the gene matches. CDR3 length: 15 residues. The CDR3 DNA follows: TGTGCCAGCAGCCGTGGACAGGGGGGGAATCAGCCCCAGCATTTT. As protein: CASSRGQGGNQPQHF.

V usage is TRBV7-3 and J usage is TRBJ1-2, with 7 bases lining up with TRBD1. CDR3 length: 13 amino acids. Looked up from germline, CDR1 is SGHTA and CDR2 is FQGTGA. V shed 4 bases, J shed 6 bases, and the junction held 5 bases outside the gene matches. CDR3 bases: TGTGCCAGCAGCTGGAGACAGGGTCATGGCTACACCTTC. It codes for CASSWRQGHGYTF.

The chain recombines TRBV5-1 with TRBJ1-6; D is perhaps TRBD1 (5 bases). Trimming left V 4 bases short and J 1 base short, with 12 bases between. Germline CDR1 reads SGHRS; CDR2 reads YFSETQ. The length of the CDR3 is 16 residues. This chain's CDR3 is CASSPRGGSYNSPLHF. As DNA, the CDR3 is TGCGCCAGCAGCCCTAGGGGAGGGTCCTATAATTCACCCCTCCACTTT.

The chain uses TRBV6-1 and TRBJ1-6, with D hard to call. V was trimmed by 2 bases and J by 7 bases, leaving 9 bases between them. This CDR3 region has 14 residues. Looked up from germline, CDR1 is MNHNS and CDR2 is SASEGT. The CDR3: CASSEQAWNSPLHF. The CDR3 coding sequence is TGTGCCAGCAGTGAACAGGCCTGGAATTCACCCCTCCACTTT.